One and the same sample provided the 5 T cell receptor beta chains below, sequenced in a study of read filtering for tumor transcriptome and immune sequencing. The library was built from about 400 ng RNA with molecular barcoded adaptors for alpha/delta and beta/gamma chains. TCRdb called the reads again in MiXCR, with one record for every CDR3 protein. Of around 2,500 distinct CDR3 sequences listed, about 69% are singletons. The sequencing input was a population of CD138-negative cells sorted from bone marrow. Every receptor here comes from a donor over 35 with multiple myeloma. This table probably holds off-target reads from a library built for another chain.

The sample holds a few counts of this clonotype. The gene calls are TRBV5-1 and TRBJ2-1; the match to TRBD1 covers 11 bases. The CDR3 consists of 14 residues. Looked up from germline, CDR1 is SGHRS and CDR2 is YFSETQ. Losses at the gene ends were 8 bases for V and 4 bases for J; bases not matched to a gene: 5. The CDR3 DNA reads as TGCGCCAGAGGGACAGGGGGTATATACAATGAGCAGTTCTTC. Its protein product is CARGTGGIYNEQFF.

This clonotype showed up just a few times. J is TRBJ2-1 and V is TRBV7-3; D is unclear. Trimming stripped 3 bases from V and 0 bases from J, with 12 bases between. Germline V lookup: CDR1 SGHTA, CDR2 FQGTGA. CDR3 length: 16 amino acids. The chain's CDR3 is CASSLTRTGSYNEQFF. The CDR3 nucleotides read TGTGCCAGCAGCTTGACGCGGACGGGCTCCTACAATGAGCAGTTCTTC.

This rearrangement joins TRBV5-1 to TRBJ1-4; D is ambiguous. The germline CDR1 and CDR2 sequences are SGHRS and YFSETQ. This CDR3 has 14 residues. V lost 1 base and J lost 8, with 12 bases in between. The CDR3 is CASSLTEAKEKLFF. The CDR3 DNA reads as TGCGCCAGCAGCTTGACGGAAGCCAAGGAAAAACTGTTTTTT.

This clonotype was found a few times. The V gene is TRBV10-2, the J gene TRBJ1-2, with D possibly being TRBD1 (5 bases). The CDR3 runs to 13 residues. V was pared by 6 bases and J by 6 bases, with 14 bases between. The germline gives CDR1 WSHSY, CDR2 SAAADI. The CDR3 loop is CASRDSGTDGYTF. CDR3 bases: TGCGCCAGCAGAGATTCCGGGACGGATGGCTACACCTTC.

The chain couples TRBV29-1 to TRBJ2-5; TRBD1 agrees at 8 bases. Trimming cost V 6 bases and J 1 base; bases outside gene matches: 1. This CDR3 comprises 12 residues. From germline, CDR1 is SQVTM and CDR2 ANQGSEA. CDR3 nucleotides: TGCAGCGTGGGACAGGTCCAAGAGACCCAGTACTTC. Amino acids: CSVGQVQETQYF.